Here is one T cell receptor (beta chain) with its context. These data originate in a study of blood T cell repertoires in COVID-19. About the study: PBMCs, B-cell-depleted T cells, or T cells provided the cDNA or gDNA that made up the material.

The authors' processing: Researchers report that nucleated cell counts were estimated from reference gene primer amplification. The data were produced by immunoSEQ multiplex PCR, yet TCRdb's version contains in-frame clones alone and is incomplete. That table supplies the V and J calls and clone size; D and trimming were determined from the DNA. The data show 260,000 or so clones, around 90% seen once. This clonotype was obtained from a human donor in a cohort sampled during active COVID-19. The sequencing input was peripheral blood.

The CDR3 DNA follows: TGTGCCAGCAGTCGGGACAGGAGCTACGAGCAGTACTTC. Its translation is CASSRDRSYEQYF. The gene calls are TRBV6-6 and TRBJ2-7, with 8 bases identical to TRBD1. Losses at the gene ends were 5 bases for V and 3 bases for J; bases not matched to a gene: 3. The CDR3 loop spans 13 amino acids. Germline CDR1 reads MNHNY; CDR2 reads SVGAGI (reference sequence).